The clone carrying this T cell receptor beta chain was seen repeatedly, ten times or more. These data are taken from a study of T-cell reconstitution after alpha-beta-depleted transplantation in children. Preparation of the TCRbeta library was carried out with unique molecular identifiers. Each CDR3 protein is one row after TCRdb ran MiXCR on the PCR reads. The sample has about 360,000 distinct CDR3 sequences; more than 10% are singletons. With 0 bases removed from V and 5 bases from J, the gap between germline ends came to 14 bases. CDR3 length: 16 amino acids. Germline-derived CDR1 and CDR2 are SGDLS and YYNGEE.

The chain combines TRBV9 with TRBJ2-2; D possibly corresponds to TRBD2 (5 bases). Sample: PBMCs, taken from the stem cell graft. The origin of this receptor is a human donor who donated a stem cell graft to a child with Fanconi anemia. The CDR3 DNA sequence: TGTGCCAGCAGCGTAGCTCCCAGCCCGGGGACCGGGGAGCTGTTTTTT. Translation: CASSVAPSPGTGELFF.